The 2 T cell receptor beta chains below come from one sample, sequenced in a study of blood T cell repertoires in COVID-19. The repertoire was sequenced with immunoSEQ multiplex PCR; TCRdb's copy has only in-frame clones and lacks some. This table has about 180,000 clones, roughly 75% appearing once. What was sequenced was peripheral blood. These TCRs come from a man aged 70 or older with active or convalescent COVID-19.

V is TRBV19 and J is TRBJ1-3; 7 bases are shared with TRBD1. The length of the CDR3 is 15 residues. V lost 5 bases, J lost 3 bases, and 7 bases stayed unmatched. Looked up from germline, CDR1 is LNHDA and CDR2 is SQIVND (reference sequence). CDR3 sequence (DNA): TGTGCCAGTAGTCCCCGCCGGGACAGTGGAAACACCATATATTTT. It encodes CASSPRRDSGNTIYF.

V and J are TRBV6-5 and TRBJ2-7; a weak D match, TRBD1 (6 bases). V gave up 2 bases and J gave up 2 bases, with 13 bases separating them. CDR1 and CDR2 from the germline V gene are MNHEY and SVGAGI. The CDR3 spans 15 residues. CDR3 residues: CASSYQTGYAYEQYF. DNA for the CDR3: TGTGCCAGCAGTTACCAAACAGGGTATGCCTACGAGCAGTACTTC.